One T cell receptor beta chain is described in this entry. Antigen specificity is unknown. This sample also contains other DNA sequences that code for the same CDR3. The data derive from a study of shared clonotypes between healthy human individuals. The overall study: Contributing individuals were two females and a few males aged 18 to 49. Researchers assigned three CD4 naive, three CD4 memory, two CD8 naive and one CD8 memory plate to each donor.

Study results and limitations: It was expected that sequencing depth would affect clonotype sharing among donors.

As processed by the authors: ImmunoSEQ sequences covered only the junction and lacked quality scores; filtering therefore differed. The repertoire was sequenced with immunoSEQ multiplex PCR; TCRdb's copy has only in-frame clones and lacks some. V, J and clone size are taken as reported in that table, and D and trimming were inferred from the DNA itself. The sample holds over 2 million clones, roughly 94% seen once. The sequencing sample was made of naive CD4+ T cells sorted from blood. Subset described: CD45RA+ positively selected. This TCR was recovered from a man between 18 and 29 years old in good health.

The DNA of the CDR3 is TGTGCCAGCTCACCAGGGACCTCCTACGAGCAGTACTTC. As protein: CASSPGTSYEQYF. This chain joins TRBV18 and TRBJ2-7; possibly TRBD1 or TRBD2 for D (5 bases each). The ends were cut back, 2 bases at V and 0 bases at J, with 5 bases in the middle. This CDR3 contains 13 residues. Looked up from germline, CDR1 is KGHSH and CDR2 is LQKENI.